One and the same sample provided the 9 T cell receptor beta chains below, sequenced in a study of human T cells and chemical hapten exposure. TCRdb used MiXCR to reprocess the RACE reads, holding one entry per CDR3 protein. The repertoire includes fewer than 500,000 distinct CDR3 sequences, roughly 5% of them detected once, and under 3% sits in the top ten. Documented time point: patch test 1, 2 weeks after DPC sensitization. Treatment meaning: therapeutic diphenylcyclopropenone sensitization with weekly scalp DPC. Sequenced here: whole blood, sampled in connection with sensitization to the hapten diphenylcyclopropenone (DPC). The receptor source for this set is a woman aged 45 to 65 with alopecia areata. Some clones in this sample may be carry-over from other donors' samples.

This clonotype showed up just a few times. The CDR3 DNA reads TGCAGTGCTATACTAGCGGGAGTGCGCACAGATACGCAGTATTTT. This encodes CSAILAGVRTDTQYF. The chain links TRBV20-1 to TRBJ2-3; 11 bases agree with TRBD2. The J segment lost 1 base and the V segment lost 4 bases, leaving 4 bases of the junction unmatched. The germline V gene encodes CDR1 DFQATT and CDR2 SNEGSKA (reference sequence). This CDR3 contains 15 residues.

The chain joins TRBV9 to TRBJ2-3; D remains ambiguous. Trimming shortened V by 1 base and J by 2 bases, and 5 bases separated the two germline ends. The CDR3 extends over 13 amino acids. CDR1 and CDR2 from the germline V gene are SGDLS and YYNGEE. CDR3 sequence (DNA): TGTGCCAGCAGCGTAATCCCCACAGATACGCAGTATTTT. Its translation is CASSVIPTDTQYF.

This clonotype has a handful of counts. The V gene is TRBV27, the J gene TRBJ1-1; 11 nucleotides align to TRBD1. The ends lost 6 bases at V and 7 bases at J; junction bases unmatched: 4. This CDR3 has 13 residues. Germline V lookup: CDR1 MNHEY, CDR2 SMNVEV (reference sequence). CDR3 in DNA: TGTGCCAGCAGCTTCGGGACAGGGGGTGAAGCTTTCTTT. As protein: CASSFGTGGEAFF.

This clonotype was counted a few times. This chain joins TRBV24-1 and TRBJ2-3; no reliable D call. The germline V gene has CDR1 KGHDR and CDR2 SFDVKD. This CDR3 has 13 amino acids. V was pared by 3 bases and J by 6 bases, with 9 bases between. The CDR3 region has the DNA TGTGCCACCAGTGATCCCACCAGGGATACGCAGTATTTT. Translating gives CATSDPTRDTQYF.

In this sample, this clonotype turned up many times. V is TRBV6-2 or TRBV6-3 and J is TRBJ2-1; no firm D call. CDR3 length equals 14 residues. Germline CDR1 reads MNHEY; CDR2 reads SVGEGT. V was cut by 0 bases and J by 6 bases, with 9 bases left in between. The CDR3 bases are TGTGCCAGCAGTTACTCGTGGCCCCCCAATGAGCAGTTCTTC. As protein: CASSYSWPPNEQFF.

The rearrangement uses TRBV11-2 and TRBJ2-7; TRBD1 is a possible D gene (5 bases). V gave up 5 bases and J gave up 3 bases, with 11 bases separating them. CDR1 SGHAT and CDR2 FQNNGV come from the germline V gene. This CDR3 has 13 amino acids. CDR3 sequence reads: CASSHVDSYEQYF. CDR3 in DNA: TGTGCCAGCAGCCATGTAGACAGCTACGAGCAGTACTTC.

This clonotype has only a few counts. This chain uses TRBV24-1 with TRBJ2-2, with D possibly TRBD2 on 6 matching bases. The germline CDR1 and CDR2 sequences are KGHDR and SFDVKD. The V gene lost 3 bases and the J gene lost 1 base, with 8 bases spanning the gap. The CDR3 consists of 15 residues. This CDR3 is CATSDTSWNTGELFF. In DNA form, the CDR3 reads TGTGCCACCAGTGATACTAGCTGGAACACCGGGGAGCTGTTTTTT.

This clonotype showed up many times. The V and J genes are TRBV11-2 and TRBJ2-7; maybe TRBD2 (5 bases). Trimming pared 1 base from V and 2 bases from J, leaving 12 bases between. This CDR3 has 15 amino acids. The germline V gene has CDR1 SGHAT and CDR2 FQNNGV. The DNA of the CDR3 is TGTGCCAGCAGCTTAGTAGTAGCTAGCACCTACGAGCAGTACTTC. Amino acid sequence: CASSLVVASTYEQYF.

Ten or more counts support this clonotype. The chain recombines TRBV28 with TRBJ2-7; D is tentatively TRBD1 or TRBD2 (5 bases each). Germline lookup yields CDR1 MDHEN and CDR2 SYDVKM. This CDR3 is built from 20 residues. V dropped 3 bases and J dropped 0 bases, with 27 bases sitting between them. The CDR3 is CASSFPARTVGRALSYEQYF. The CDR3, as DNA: TGTGCCAGCAGTTTCCCTGCCCGGACCGTGGGGCGGGCCCTCTCCTACGAGCAGTACTTC.